This TCR beta chain was identified during a study of shared clonotypes between healthy human individuals. V dropped 4 bases and J dropped 4 bases, with 13 bases sitting between them. Germline assignment: CDR1 MGHRA and CDR2 YSYEKL. CDR3 length equals 15 residues. General study findings and limits: Lower generation probabilities were found for non-shared clonotypes than for those shared by all four donors.

There were no recent acute infections or vaccinations among the donors, who were healthy HIV-negative adults. Concerning this clone: Its specificity is not known.

In the original processing: ImmunoSEQ gave junction-only sequences without quality scores, so filtering differed. Profiled with immunoSEQ multiplex PCR; TCRdb holds only in-frame clones, not every one. That table furnishes V, J and clone size, whereas the DNA furnished D and trimming. Here the sample spans about 2.3 million clones, approximately 95% being singletons. The chain carries TRBV4-1 and TRBJ1-4; D possibly corresponds to TRBD1 (5 bases). This sequence originates from a man between 18 and 29 years old in good health. Some clones in this sample may be carry-over from other donors' samples. Sequences were obtained from naive CD4+ T cells from PBMCs. As to subset: CD45RA+ positively selected. The CDR3 is CASSRQTAHNEKLFF. The CDR3 coding sequence is TGCGCCAGCAGCCGCCAGACAGCCCATAATGAAAAACTGTTTTTT.